The rows below give T cell receptor beta chains drawn from one sample of a study of early T cells in non-severe SARS-CoV-2 infection. TCRdb reanalysed the 5' RACE reads using MiXCR and keeps one entry per CDR3 protein. The table lists 45,000 to 55,000 distinct CDR3 sequences, approximately 10% of them singletons, with 10% in the top ten. Sequencing was performed on whole blood. The origin of the receptors is an adult who was a healthcare worker with PCR-confirmed SARS-CoV-2 infection or an uninfected control (not recorded which). Each CDR3 is given without its conserved first and last residue. D genes are given only for firm matches.

D,V,CDR3
.,TRBV6-1,ASSGVGYEQY
.,TRBV7-9,ASSPRDPNTGELF
TRBD1,TRBV7-2,ASSLEVGQGGRQY
.,TRBV20-1,SAPGTDARAKNIQY
.,TRBV7-2,ASSIRAQWTDTQY
.,TRBV28,ASSFSFADTQY
.,TRBV28,ASIPGGSETQY
TRBD2,TRBV11-2,ASSGRSPGTSGRALGANVLT
TRBD2,TRBV28,ASRGTSEVYEQY
.,TRBV6-5,ASSYYEQY
.,TRBV5-1,ASSLQEPSTDTQY
.,TRBV20-1,SATGGDNEQF
.,TRBV6-4,ASSPTGKDTQY
TRBD1,TRBV13,AGSLVTGDMDEQF
.,TRBV15,ATSREGGGFAEAF
.,TRBV7-8,ASSGYWLGAGETQY
.,TRBV20-1,SAMTNTDTQY
.,TRBV7-9,ASTIQGLGEQY
.,TRBV2,ASRDNTDTQY
TRBD1,TRBV7-8,ASIPPRAGGANTEAF
.,TRBV5-1,ASSFGDGSYNEQF
.,TRBV3-1,ASSQVHEQY
.,TRBV28,ASLSPGNSGNTIY
TRBD1,TRBV19,ASLRQGAYEQY
.,TRBV4-1,ASSQDRGADTQY
.,TRBV25-1,ASSGGASYEQY
TRBD2,TRBV28,ASSPPTAGQETQY
.,TRBV18,ASSTSQGSEQY
.,TRBV12-3/TRBV12-4,ASSLGIRRTDTQY
TRBD2,TRBV5-8,ASSFLDSGWTYNEQF
.,TRBV2,ASSDTEYNSPLH
.,TRBV7-8,ASSLVMNSPLH
.,TRBV7-9,ASTRQEAYEQY
.,TRBV18,ASSPPRSGELF
.,TRBV19,ASSMRNEKLF